One TCR beta chain is described in this entry. Original analysis: How many nucleated cells were present was estimated from reference gene primer amplification. Method: immunoSEQ multiplex PCR; TCRdb's copy keeps in-frame clones and lacks some. Clone size and V and J calls were adopted from that table, with D and trimming inferred from the DNA. The sample includes hundreds of thousands of clones, roughly nine tenths of them seen just once. CDR1 LGHDT and CDR2 YNNKEL come from the germline V gene (reference sequence). The germline V and J ends were trimmed by 0 bases and 1 base, with 21 bases remaining between them. This CDR3 has 20 amino acids. The data are from a study of blood T cell repertoires in COVID-19. Study summary: The study drew acute and convalescent COVID-19 samples from the United States, Italy and Spain. The cDNA or gDNA used as material had been derived from T cells, B-cell-depleted T cells, or PBMCs.

This TCR came from a woman between 45 and 65 years old with acute or convalescent COVID-19. The sequenced material came from peripheral blood. This rearrangement joins TRBV3-1 (or the pseudogene TRBV3-2) to TRBJ1-4; D unclear. CDR3 loop: CASSQEKGILALLTNEKLFF. The CDR3 DNA reads as TGTGCCAGCAGCCAAGAAAAAGGCATCCTAGCACTCTTAACTAATGAAAAACTGTTTTTT.